This TCR beta chain was identified in a study of OX40 agonist ivuxolimab in advanced cancers. Study context: Ivuxolimab, an agonistic anti-OX40 (CD134) antibody, was given to patients. One patient with hepatocellular carcinoma and two with cutaneous melanoma, three in all, had partial responses. Study outcomes and limitations: At 0.1 to 3.0 mg/kg and by week 6, clonal expansion occurred in CD4+ and CD8+ blood T cells.

Looked up from germline, CDR1 is LGHNA and CDR2 is YSLEER. CDR3 length equals 14 residues. Trimming took 1 base from V and 6 from J, leaving 13 bases between them. TCRdb's table, derived via immunoSEQ multiplex PCR, lists solely in-frame clones and lacks some. The sample lists some 19,000 clones, around 68% seen once, with roughly 13% in the top ten. Of note for this clone: Antigen unknown.

The sample here was CD4+ or CD8+ T cells sorted from blood, taken in a trial of the OX40 agonist ivuxolimab. The sequence was collected from an adult with an advanced solid tumor such as melanoma, head and neck, liver or kidney cancer. The chain has TRBV4-3 and TRBJ2-7; no firm D call. The CDR3 nucleotides read TGCGCCAGCAGCCAAGTCGTCAGCCCTAGCGAGCAGTACTTC. Amino acids: CASSQVVSPSEQYF.